The T cell receptor (beta chain) described here comes from a study of control samples from healthy donors and cancer patients. This clone has only one observation. Only in-frame clones appear in the TCRdb table, and some are missing; sequencing was by immunoSEQ multiplex PCR. The table lists about 92,000 clones, roughly four fifths of them singletons, with over 7.5% in the top ten. The germline V gene encodes CDR1 MNHEY and CDR2 SMNVEV (reference sequence). The CDR3 runs 13 residues. Trimming took 4 bases from V and 3 from J, leaving 7 bases between them. This chain links TRBV27 with TRBJ1-5, with unresolved D. This clonotype was sampled from a woman in her fifties or sixties in good health. The sequenced sample consisted of blood. CDR3: CASSSLINQPQHF. The CDR3 bases are TGTGCCAGCAGTTCACTTATCAATCAGCCCCAGCATTTT.